This entry is about one T cell receptor beta chain. The entry originates in a study of sequential checkpoint blockade in melanoma. Turning to the study itself: First-line arms were nivolumab then ipilimumab, or the reverse, randomized 1:1. After both sequences, patients received maintenance nivolumab.

Germline V CDR1 and CDR2: LGHNA, YSLEER. Between the trimmed V and J ends, which lost 4 bases and 0 bases, there was a span of 10 bases. The CDR3 totals 15 residues. Repertoires were generated with immunoSEQ multiplex PCR, while TCRdb's copy carries only in-frame clones and drops some. Of 5,000 or so clones in the sample, 70% to 85% are singletons; the top ten hold almost 55%. Sample treatment: randomized to nivolumab then ipilimumab (arm A) or the reverse (arm B). None of the patients previously received DNA-damaging chemotherapy. Live CD3+CD8+ CD19− CD56− cells were sorted from PBMCs. The chain joins TRBV4-3 to TRBJ2-1, with a possible D match to TRBD2 (6 bases). The sequence was collected from a human patient with melanoma. Some clones in this sample may be carry-over from other donors' samples. The sequences come from CD8+ T cells sorted from blood (inferred from file names), collected from a patient given nivolumab and ipilimumab in sequence. CDR3: CASSPDGSSYNEQFF. CDR3 DNA sequence: TGCGCCAGCAGCCCCGACGGGAGCTCCTACAATGAGCAGTTCTTC.